Listed below are T cell receptor beta chains from one sample, sequenced in a study of neoadjuvant anti-PD-1 for oral cavity cancer. Profiling relied on immunoSEQ multiplex PCR, and the TCRdb table lists in-frame clones only, not all of them. The sample records 35,000 to 40,000 clones, more than 35% being singletons. The material sequenced was tumor tissue, taken after nivolumab (anti-PD-1) treatment. The receptors come from a person aged 35-80 years with oral cavity squamous cell carcinoma. CDR3s include the opening cysteine and the closing phenylalanine or tryptophan. A D gene is named only where the DNA matches it firmly. Clone size is shown for a subset of rows, as once, few, many or a class of expanded clone.

abundance: .
d_gene: .
v_gene: TRBV25-1
CDR3aa: CASRPGGGTEAFF

abundance: .
d_gene: .
v_gene: TRBV7-2
CDR3aa: CASSFGQMKKLFF

abundance: .
d_gene: .
v_gene: TRBV27
CDR3aa: CASKGGPSGNTIYF

abundance: few
d_gene: .
v_gene: TRBV29-1
CDR3aa: CSVRGGTEAFF

abundance: many
d_gene: .
v_gene: TRBV7-9
CDR3aa: CASSEGILGYTF

abundance: many
d_gene: TRBD2
v_gene: TRBV10-2
CDR3aa: CASRASGPYNEQFF

abundance: .
d_gene: .
v_gene: TRBV7-2
CDR3aa: CASSLSLEQPQHF

abundance: few
d_gene: .
v_gene: TRBV11-3
CDR3aa: CASSFIGGIDNEQFF

abundance: .
d_gene: .
v_gene: TRBV4-1
CDR3aa: CASRYAFGSNQPQHF

abundance: many
d_gene: TRBD2
v_gene: TRBV18
CDR3aa: CASSPSGLAGDPREQYF

abundance: few
d_gene: .
v_gene: TRBV2
CDR3aa: CASRPTGTTLKLFF

abundance: .
d_gene: .
v_gene: TRBV29-1
CDR3aa: CSARPLAGGTDTQYF

abundance: .
d_gene: TRBD1
v_gene: TRBV5-1
CDR3aa: CASSVGQGTTEAFF

abundance: few
d_gene: .
v_gene: TRBV2
CDR3aa: CASIPTVLVYEQYF

abundance: few
d_gene: TRBD1
v_gene: TRBV5-1
CDR3aa: CASSIPTGDTGELFF

abundance: .
d_gene: TRBD1
v_gene: TRBV11-2
CDR3aa: CASSAHRGSSGYTF

abundance: .
d_gene: .
v_gene: TRBV27
CDR3aa: CASSFRSVLGYGYTF

abundance: many
d_gene: .
v_gene: TRBV7-8
CDR3aa: CASSLESAGDEQYF

abundance: .
d_gene: .
v_gene: TRBV4-3
CDR3aa: CASSLRSGVNGYTF

abundance: .
d_gene: .
v_gene: TRBV4-1
CDR3aa: CASSQDQNYGYRYF

abundance: .
d_gene: TRBD2
v_gene: TRBV10-3
CDR3aa: CAISGQRGSNYNEQFF

abundance: few
d_gene: .
v_gene: TRBV7-8
CDR3aa: CASSLIDSPLHF

abundance: many
d_gene: .
v_gene: TRBV7-2
CDR3aa: CASTQGWGRIGDYEQYF

abundance: .
d_gene: TRBD1
v_gene: TRBV5-1
CDR3aa: CASSRLTGCLEKLFF

abundance: few
d_gene: .
v_gene: TRBV7-2
CDR3aa: CASSLVERGPAFF

abundance: .
d_gene: .
v_gene: TRBV27
CDR3aa: CASSRTFGGAGANVLTF

abundance: .
d_gene: .
v_gene: TRBV29-1
CDR3aa: CSYGLMGGQGETQYF

abundance: .
d_gene: .
v_gene: TRBV6-1
CDR3aa: CASTPWASNYGYTF

abundance: .
d_gene: .
v_gene: TRBV4-1
CDR3aa: CASSPRWGGGVTDTQYF

abundance: few
d_gene: .
v_gene: TRBV28
CDR3aa: CASTSPSSGANEQFF

abundance: many
d_gene: .
v_gene: TRBV15
CDR3aa: CATNRDFNQPQHF

abundance: .
d_gene: .
v_gene: TRBV6-1
CDR3aa: CASSGLVHSYEQYF

abundance: few
d_gene: TRBD1
v_gene: TRBV5-1
CDR3aa: CASSLTGTGVSYGYTF

abundance: .
d_gene: .
v_gene: TRBV7-9
CDR3aa: CASRPSQGPGELFF

abundance: many
d_gene: .
v_gene: TRBV5-1
CDR3aa: CASSFRDMTYEQYF

abundance: .
d_gene: .
v_gene: TRBV5-1
CDR3aa: CASRDSAAQGYGYTF

abundance: .
d_gene: .
v_gene: TRBV11-2
CDR3aa: CASSFSGFSYNEQFF

abundance: .
d_gene: .
v_gene: TRBV4-1
CDR3aa: CASSRNRGNQETQYF

abundance: many
d_gene: TRBD1
v_gene: TRBV2
CDR3aa: CATRTGGPQETQYF

abundance: .
d_gene: .
v_gene: TRBV5-4
CDR3aa: CASSAGTEQYF

abundance: .
d_gene: TRBD1
v_gene: TRBV5-6
CDR3aa: CASSAGTGTGELFF

abundance: .
d_gene: .
v_gene: TRBV28
CDR3aa: CASSPPAFNTIYF

abundance: .
d_gene: .
v_gene: TRBV6-5
CDR3aa: CASSFVSGSSYEQYF

abundance: medium-sized
d_gene: TRBD2
v_gene: TRBV27
CDR3aa: CASRIAGTDTQYF

abundance: few
d_gene: .
v_gene: TRBV27
CDR3aa: CASSGGAGGNQPQHF

abundance: .
d_gene: .
v_gene: TRBV19
CDR3aa: CASSPMTGIAKNIQYF

abundance: .
d_gene: .
v_gene: TRBV29-1
CDR3aa: CSVRVFNEQYF

abundance: .
d_gene: TRBD2
v_gene: TRBV4-1
CDR3aa: CASSPGSTLAGVETQYF

abundance: .
d_gene: .
v_gene: TRBV29-1
CDR3aa: CSVQENSNQPQHF

abundance: .
d_gene: .
v_gene: TRBV4-1
CDR3aa: CASSPAQGLNYGYTF